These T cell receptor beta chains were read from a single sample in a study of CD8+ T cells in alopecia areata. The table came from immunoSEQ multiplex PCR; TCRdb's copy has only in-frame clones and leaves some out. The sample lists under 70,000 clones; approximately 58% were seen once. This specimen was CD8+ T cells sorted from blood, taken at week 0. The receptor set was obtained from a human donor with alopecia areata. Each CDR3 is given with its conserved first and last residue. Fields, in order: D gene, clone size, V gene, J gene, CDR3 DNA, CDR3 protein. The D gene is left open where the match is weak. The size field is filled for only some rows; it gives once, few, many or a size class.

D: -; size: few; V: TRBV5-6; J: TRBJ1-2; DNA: TGTGCCAGCAGCTTGGACAGCTATGGCTACACCTTC; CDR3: CASSLDSYGYTF
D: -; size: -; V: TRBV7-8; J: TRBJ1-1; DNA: TGTGCCAGCAACGGGGGCGGGTCAAGGCGAGCTGAAGCTTTCTTT; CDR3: CASNGGGSRRAEAFF
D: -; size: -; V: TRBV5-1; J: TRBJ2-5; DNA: TGCGCCAGCAGCTTGGACCAAGAGACCCAGTACTTC; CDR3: CASSLDQETQYF
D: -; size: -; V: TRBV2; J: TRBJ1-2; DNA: TGTGCCAGCAGTGAACCCCCCCCCTCAGATGGCTACACCTTC; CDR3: CASSEPPPSDGYTF
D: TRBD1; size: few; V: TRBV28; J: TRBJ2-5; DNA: TGTGCCAGCAGACCCGACAGGGGGCAAGAGACCCAGTACTTC; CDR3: CASRPDRGQETQYF
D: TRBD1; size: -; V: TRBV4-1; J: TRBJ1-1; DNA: TGCGCCAGCAGCCCCGTGGGACAGGGGGCTGATGAAGCTTTCTTT; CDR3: CASSPVGQGADEAFF
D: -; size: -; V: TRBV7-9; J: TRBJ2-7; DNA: TGTGCCAGCAGCCGACCCGACAGTGAACATGCCTACGAGCAGTACTTC; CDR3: CASSRPDSEHAYEQYF
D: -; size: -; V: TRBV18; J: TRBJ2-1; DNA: TGTGCCAGCTCACCAAAGATCAATGAGCAGTTCTTC; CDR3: CASSPKINEQFF
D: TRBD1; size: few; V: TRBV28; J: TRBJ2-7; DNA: TGTGCCAGCAGCCGGGACAGGGTTCCCGAGCAGTACTTC; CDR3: CASSRDRVPEQYF
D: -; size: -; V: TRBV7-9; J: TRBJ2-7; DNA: TGTGCCAGCAGCTTAGGTCCAGGAGCTTCCTACGAGCAGTACTTC; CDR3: CASSLGPGASYEQYF
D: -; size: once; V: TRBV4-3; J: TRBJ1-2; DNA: TGCGCCAGCAGCCACCAGGGGAACGACTATGGCTACACCTTC; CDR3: CASSHQGNDYGYTF
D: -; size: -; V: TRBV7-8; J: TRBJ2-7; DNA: TGTGCCAGCAGCGGAGGTTCCTGGCAGAGCTCCTACGAGCAGTACTTC; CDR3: CASSGGSWQSSYEQYF
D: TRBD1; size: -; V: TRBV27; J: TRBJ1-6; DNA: TGTGCCAGTGGGACAGGGATTCCCTTGGGTCTCCTCCACTTT; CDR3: CASGTGIPLGLLHF
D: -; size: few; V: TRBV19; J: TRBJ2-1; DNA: TGTGCCAGTAGTATAGGGCAGGGCTCCTACAATGAGCAGTTCTTC; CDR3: CASSIGQGSYNEQFF
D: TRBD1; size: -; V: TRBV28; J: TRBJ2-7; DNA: TGTGCCACCCCCGGACAGGGGGTCACCTACGAGCAGTACTTC; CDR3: CATPGQGVTYEQYF
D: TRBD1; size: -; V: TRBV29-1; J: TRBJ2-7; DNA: TGCAGCACAACCGGGACAGGGGAATCCTACGAGCAGTACTTC; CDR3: CSTTGTGESYEQYF
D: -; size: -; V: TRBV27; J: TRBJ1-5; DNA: TGTGCCATCGGGGGACGGCTCAATCAGCCCCAGCATTTT; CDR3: CAIGGRLNQPQHF
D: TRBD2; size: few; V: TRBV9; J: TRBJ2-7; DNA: TGTGCCAGCAGCGTAGAAGCTAGCGGCTCCTACGAGCAGTACTTC; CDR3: CASSVEASGSYEQYF
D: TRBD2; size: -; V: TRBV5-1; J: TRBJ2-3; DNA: TGCGCCAGCAGCGGGCGACTAGCGGGAGGTAGCACAGATACGCAGTATTTT; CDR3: CASSGRLAGGSTDTQYF
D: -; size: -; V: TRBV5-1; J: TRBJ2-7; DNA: TGCGCCAGCAGACCTACTCCTTGGGACACCAACTCCTACGAGCAGTACTTC; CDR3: CASRPTPWDTNSYEQYF
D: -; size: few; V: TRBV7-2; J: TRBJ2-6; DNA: TGTGCCAGCAGCTTAGGGGGTCACCTGGATCTCACTGGGGCCAACGTCCTGACTTTC; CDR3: CASSLGGHLDLTGANVLTF
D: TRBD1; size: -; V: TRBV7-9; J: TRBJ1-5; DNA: TGTGCCAGCAGCTTAGCGCTGGACAGGGGAGGTGGGCAGCCCCAGCATTTT; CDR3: CASSLALDRGGGQPQHF
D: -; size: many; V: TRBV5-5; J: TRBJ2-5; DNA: TGTGCCAGCAGCCGACTTAGTGGGGACGAGACCCAGTACTTC; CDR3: CASSRLSGDETQYF
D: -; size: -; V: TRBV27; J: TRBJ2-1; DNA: TGTGCCAGCAGTCCAAACCTTTGGTCCAATGAGCAGTTCTTC; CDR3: CASSPNLWSNEQFF
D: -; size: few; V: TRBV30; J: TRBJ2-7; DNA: TGTGCCTGGAGTGTAAGCTTGGGTCTCGGTGCCGAGCAGTACTTC; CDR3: CAWSVSLGLGAEQYF
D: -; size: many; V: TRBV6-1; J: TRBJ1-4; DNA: TGTGCCAGCAGTTTATCAGCAGCCCTGGGTGAAAAACTGTTTTTT; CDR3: CASSLSAALGEKLFF
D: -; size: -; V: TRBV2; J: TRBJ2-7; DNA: TGTGCCAGCAGTGAGTGGGGCGAGCAGTACTTC; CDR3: CASSEWGEQYF
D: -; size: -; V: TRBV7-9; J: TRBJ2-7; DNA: TGTGCCAGCAGCTTAGCGTCCGCGGAATATCCCTACGAGCAGTACTTC; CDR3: CASSLASAEYPYEQYF
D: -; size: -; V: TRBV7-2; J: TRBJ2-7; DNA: TGTGCCAGCAGCTTGGATCCGATGGGGGACGAGCAGTACTTC; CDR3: CASSLDPMGDEQYF
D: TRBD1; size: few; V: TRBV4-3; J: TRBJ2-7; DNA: TGCGCCAGCAGCCAAGAAGCAGGGGGAATCTACGAGCAGTACTTC; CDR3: CASSQEAGGIYEQYF
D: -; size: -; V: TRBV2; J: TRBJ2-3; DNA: TGTGCCAGCAGCGCCCCCCCGGTCGGAAGCACAGATACGCAGTATTTT; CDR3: CASSAPPVGSTDTQYF
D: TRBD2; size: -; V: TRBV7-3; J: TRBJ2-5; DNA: TGTGCCAGCAGCTACACGGGAGGGAAGGCAGAGACCCAGTACTTC; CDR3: CASSYTGGKAETQYF
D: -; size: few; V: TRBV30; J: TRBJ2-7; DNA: TGTGCCTGGAGTGTTTCCGGGAGTTCCTACGAGCAGTACTTC; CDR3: CAWSVSGSSYEQYF
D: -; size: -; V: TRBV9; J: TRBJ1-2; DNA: TGTGCCAGCAGCGCGAGCGGCAGCTTGTATGGCTACACCTTC; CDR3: CASSASGSLYGYTF
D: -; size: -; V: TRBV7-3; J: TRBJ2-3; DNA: TGTGCCAGCAGCCCCTACACAGGGATGACTTTCACAGATACGCAGTATTTT; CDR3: CASSPYTGMTFTDTQYF
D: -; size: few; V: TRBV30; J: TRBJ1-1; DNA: TGTGCCTGGCTTCGTGGAGTGGGCACTGAAGCTTTCTTT; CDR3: CAWLRGVGTEAFF
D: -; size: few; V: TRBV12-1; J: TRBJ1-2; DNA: TGTGCCAGCAGCGCGGACAGGCCACGGAACTATGGCTACACCTTC; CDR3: CASSADRPRNYGYTF
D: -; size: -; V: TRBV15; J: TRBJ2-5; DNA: TGTGCCACCAGCAGAGGACTACTAGAAGAAGAGGGACAAGAGACCCAGTACTTC; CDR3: CATSRGLLEEEGQETQYF
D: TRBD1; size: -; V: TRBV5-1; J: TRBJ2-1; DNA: TGCGCCAGCAGCTGGCTCGGGACAGGGGGCCTCTACAATGAGCAGTTCTTC; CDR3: CASSWLGTGGLYNEQFF
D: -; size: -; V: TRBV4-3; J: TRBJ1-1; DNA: TGCGCCAGCAGCCAAGACGGAACCGGGACACTGAACACTGAAGCTTTCTTT; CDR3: CASSQDGTGTLNTEAFF
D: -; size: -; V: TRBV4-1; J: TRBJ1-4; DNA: TGCGCCAGCAGCCACTCAACAGGGACTAATGAAAAACTGTTTTTT; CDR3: CASSHSTGTNEKLFF
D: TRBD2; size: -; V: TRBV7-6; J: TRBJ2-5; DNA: TGTGCCAGCAGCACCGGACTAGCGGTGATACAAGAGACCCAGTACTTC; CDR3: CASSTGLAVIQETQYF
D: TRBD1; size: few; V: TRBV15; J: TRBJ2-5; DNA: TGTGCCACCAGCGAGAGGGACAGCCGGCAAGAGACCCAGTACTTC; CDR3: CATSERDSRQETQYF
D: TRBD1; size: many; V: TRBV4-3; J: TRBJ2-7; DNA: TGCGCCAGCAGCCAAGATAGTGCGGACAGGGACTACGAGCAGTACTTC; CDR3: CASSQDSADRDYEQYF
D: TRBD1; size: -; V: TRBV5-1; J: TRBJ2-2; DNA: TGCGCCAGCAGCTTGGGACAGGGTAACACCGGGGAGCTGTTTTTT; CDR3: CASSLGQGNTGELFF
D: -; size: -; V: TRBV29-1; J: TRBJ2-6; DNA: TGCAGCGTTGAAGACGGGTTTAATGGGGCCAACGTCCTGACTTTC; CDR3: CSVEDGFNGANVLTF
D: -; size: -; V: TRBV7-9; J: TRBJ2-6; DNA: TGTGCCAGCAGCCCACCTTTGCGGGGGCTTGGGGCCAACGTCCTGACTTTC; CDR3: CASSPPLRGLGANVLTF
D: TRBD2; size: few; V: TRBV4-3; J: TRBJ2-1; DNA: TGCGCCAGCAGCCACCTAGCGGGAGCATACAATGAGCAGTTCTTC; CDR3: CASSHLAGAYNEQFF